The clone carrying this T cell receptor (beta chain) was seen ten or more times. The target antigen is unknown. This entry belongs to a study of T cells after yellow fever vaccination. Study-level points and caveats: Contamination by abundant bulk-population clonotypes could be present in FACS-sorted repertoires. Post-booster repertoires contained most primary-vaccination clones again (about 95% CD4, roughly 91% CD8). Some clonotypes, a small share, were shared between CD4 and CD8 compartments.

CDR1 and CDR2 from the germline V gene are DFQATT and SNEGSKA (reference sequence). V shed 6 bases and J 7 bases; nucleotides not matched to a gene: 10. This CDR3 spans 14 amino acids. From the 5' RACE reads, TCRdb called clonotypes with MiXCR, one entry per CDR3 protein. The table shows a few hundred thousand distinct CDR3 sequences, with roughly 6.2% occurring only once. The receptor was isolated from a man younger than 40 who received the YFV17D yellow fever vaccine. This sample comprised CD4+ T cells sorted from PBMCs, obtained on the day of the yellow fever booster vaccination. The rearrangement links TRBV20-1 to TRBJ2-1; 9 bases fit TRBD2. Written as DNA, the CDR3 is TGCAGTGCATCGGGACTAGCCCCCTTGAATGAGCAGTTCTTC. Translating it yields CSASGLAPLNEQFF.